This TCR beta chain was sequenced in a study of cytomegalovirus exposure and HLA in healthy donors. The PCR had 60 Vbeta and 13 Jbeta primers. Profiling relied on immunoSEQ multiplex PCR, and the TCRdb table lists in-frame clones only, not all of them. The sample contains over 100,000 clones, over 65% of which appear only once. About this clone itself: Its antigen is undetermined.

The CDR3 spans 13 residues. The V gene end was trimmed by 4 bases and the J gene end by 7 bases; junction bases not matched to a gene: 4. The germline V gene encodes CDR1 MDHEN and CDR2 SYDVKM. Study results and limitations: Later analysis demonstrated an association between a missense DCLRE1C variant and TCR beta V- and J-gene trimming.

The sequencing sample was made of PBMCs. This chain joins TRBV28 and TRBJ1-2; 9 nucleotides align to TRBD1. The receptor was derived from a woman in her twenties or thirties in good health and CMV-seropositive. In DNA, the CDR3 is TGTGCCAGCAGTTCCAGACAGGGGGGTGGCTACACCTTC. It translates to CASSSRQGGGYTF.